The 30 T cell receptor beta chains below all came from one sample that was sequenced in a study of blood T cell repertoires in COVID-19 (dated by TCRdb to the early 2020s). Receptor libraries were prepared by the immunoSEQ multiplex PCR assay. Sourced from immuneACCESS, this table was stored by TCRdb with only in-frame sequences that have V and J called. A share of the clones is absent; for the studies checked, an unresolved V gene accounts for under half, and the remainder has no known explanation. The sample records 390,000 or so clones, about 87% of which are singletons. The top ten clonotypes cover about 9.4% of the sample. Sequencing was carried out using peripheral blood. The receptor source for this set is a woman in her 30s with COVID-19, enrolled during active disease.

The chain is built from TRBV7-2 and TRBJ2-3; D may be TRBD2 (6 bases). Germline V gene lookup returns CDR1 SGHTA and CDR2 FQGNSA. The CDR3 loop spans 19 amino acids. V was clipped by 4 bases and J by 7 bases, with 30 bases between them. CDR3 nucleotides: TGTGCCAGCAGCTACACACAGTTTAGGGGACTTCCCCCGTGGAATACGCAGTATTTT. Protein: CASSYTQFRGLPPWNTQYF.

The chain combines TRBV12-3 or TRBV12-4 with TRBJ2-1; 12 bases fit TRBD2. The CDR3 contains 13 residues. The ends lost 7 bases at V and 10 bases at J; junction bases unmatched: 5. CDR3 DNA sequence: TGTGCCAGCACTCCGCTAGCGGGAGGGGAGCAGTTCTTC. Translation: CASTPLAGGEQFF.

V is TRBV9 and J is TRBJ1-1; 7 nucleotides agree with TRBD1. V lost 5 bases, J lost 1 base, and 8 bases stayed unmatched. CDR3 length equals 15 residues. Germline values: CDR1 SGDLS, CDR2 YYNGEE. CDR3 protein: CASRLTGQQNTEAFF. CDR3 nucleotide sequence: TGTGCCAGCAGACTTACGGGACAGCAGAACACTGAAGCTTTCTTT.

The chain carries TRBV20-1 and TRBJ2-3; D call uncertain. The CDR3 is 11 amino acids. The V end was cut by 0 bases, the J end by 7 bases, with 5 bases between. Germline CDR1 DFQATT, CDR2 SNEGSKA (reference sequence). This CDR3 is CSARDQYTQYF. The DNA for the CDR3 is TGCAGTGCTAGAGATCAATATACGCAGTATTTT.

The chain is built from TRBV4-1 and TRBJ2-7, with D perhaps matching TRBD2 (5 bases). CDR3 length: 13 amino acids. Germline values: CDR1 MGHRA, CDR2 YSYEKL. Trimming removed 1 base from V and 6 bases from J, with 10 bases in between. As DNA, the CDR3 is TGCGCCAGCAGCCAAGGGTTTAGCGTCGAGCAGTACTTC. Its protein is CASSQGFSVEQYF.

The chain recombines TRBV28 with TRBJ1-1, with D possibly TRBD1 on 5 matching bases. The CDR3 loop spans 15 amino acids. The germline V and J ends were trimmed by 8 bases and 1 base, with 17 bases remaining between them. From germline, CDR1 is MDHEN and CDR2 SYDVKM. The CDR3 here is CASEEMRGSNTEAFF. The CDR3, as DNA: TGTGCCAGCGAAGAGATGCGGGGCTCGAACACTGAAGCTTTCTTT.

The V gene is TRBV15, the J gene TRBJ2-1; 8 bases are a match to TRBD2. Germline V gives CDR1 LNHNV, CDR2 YYDKDF (reference sequence). Germline trimming cut 0 bases from V and 4 bases from J; bases unmatched to any gene: 8. The CDR3 is made up of 17 amino acids. CDR3 nucleotide sequence: TGTGCCACCAGCAGAGAGAGCCCGGGACTAGGTTACAATGAGCAGTTCTTC. Its protein is CATSRESPGLGYNEQFF.

V usage is TRBV6-2 or TRBV6-3 and J usage is TRBJ2-2; possibly TRBD1 for D (5 bases). Germline CDR1 and CDR2: MNHEY and SVGEGT. Trimming cost V 2 bases and J 3 bases, with 10 bases left between them. The CDR3 extends over 15 amino acids. This CDR3 reads CASSYGRVDTGELFF. The CDR3 DNA reads as TGTGCCAGCAGTTACGGCAGGGTTGACACCGGGGAGCTGTTTTTT.

The chain employs TRBV7-2 and TRBJ2-3; the match to TRBD2 covers 7 bases. This CDR3 spans 15 amino acids. Germline CDR1 reads SGHTA; CDR2 reads FQGNSA. V lost 5 bases and J lost 2; bases outside the gene matches: 7. CDR3 DNA: TGTGCCAGCAGCCGGGACTACCAAAACACAGATACGCAGTATTTT. Residues: CASSRDYQNTDTQYF. Together with reference TRBV7-2 and TRBJ2-3, the CDR3 gives the full variable domain: GAGVSQSPSNKVTEKGKDVELRCDPISGHTALYWYRQSLGQGLEFLIYFQGNSAPDKSGLPSDRFSAERTGGSVSTLTIQRTQQEDSAVYLCASSRDYQNTDTQYFGPGTRLTVL.

V and J are TRBV5-1 and TRBJ2-5; no definite D call. This CDR3 spans 15 amino acids. Trimming removed 1 base from V and 5 bases from J, with 15 bases in between. CDR1 is SGHRS and CDR2 is YFSETQ in the germline V gene. As DNA, the CDR3 is TGCGCCAGCAGCTTGCGTAGCCTGCCGTTGGAGACCCAGTACTTC. This encodes CASSLRSLPLETQYF.

The chain uses TRBV7-6 and TRBJ2-2; D is possibly TRBD1 (5 bases). CDR3 length equals 15 residues. The germline V gene has CDR1 SGHVS and CDR2 FNYEAQ. V was shortened by 0 bases and J by 6 bases, with 11 bases between the two germline ends. Here the CDR3 DNA reads TGTGCCAGCAGCTTAGCGCCCAGGGCGGCCGGGGAGCTGTTTTTT. This codes for CASSLAPRAAGELFF.

The genes are TRBV7-9 and TRBJ2-5, with TRBD2 matching 10 bases. Per the germline V gene, CDR1 is SEHNR and CDR2 is FQNEAQ (reference sequence). The J segment lost 4 bases and the V segment lost 4 bases, leaving 3 bases of the junction unmatched. This CDR3 contains 14 residues. This CDR3 reads CASSSGTSVETQYF. CDR3 coding DNA: TGTGCCAGCAGCTCAGGGACTAGCGTAGAGACCCAGTACTTC.

The chain couples TRBV4-3 to TRBJ2-7, with D maybe TRBD2 (5 bases). CDR3 length: 15 amino acids. The germline V gene has CDR1 LGHNA and CDR2 YSLEER. The germline V and J ends were trimmed by 1 base and 3 bases, with 13 bases remaining between them. The DNA of the CDR3 is TGCGCCAGCAGCCAAGTGCTAGCTGAGAACTACGAGCAGTACTTC. Its protein product is CASSQVLAENYEQYF.

This clone was seen a few times. The rearrangement links TRBV7-9 to TRBJ1-1; D unclear. CDR1 is SEHNR, CDR2 FQNEAQ, per germline (reference sequence). V was shortened by 1 base and J by 11 bases, with 14 bases between the two germline ends. This CDR3 has 13 amino acids. The CDR3, as DNA: TGTGCCAGCAGCTTAGTGGCAGGTTGGCCGGCTTTCTTT. It specifies CASSLVAGWPAFF.

The gene calls are TRBV18 and TRBJ1-3, with D possibly matching TRBD1 (6 bases). The length of the CDR3 is 15 residues. Germline lookup yields CDR1 KGHSH and CDR2 LQKENI. Trimming shortened V by 3 bases and J by 1 base, and 10 bases separated the two germline ends. DNA of the CDR3: TGTGCCAGCTCACCCAATACAGGGTCTGGAAACACCATATATTTT. Translation gives CASSPNTGSGNTIYF.

The chain combines TRBV30 with TRBJ2-1; D unresolved. The V gene lost 5 bases and the J gene lost 0 bases, with 11 bases spanning the gap. Germline V lookup: CDR1 GTSNPN, CDR2 SVGIG (reference sequence). The CDR3 runs 14 residues. DNA for the CDR3: TGTGCCTGGGCCACCGGTAGCTCCTACAATGAGCAGTTCTTC. This gives the protein CAWATGSSYNEQFF. Full variable domain (remainder filled in from reference TRBV30 and TRBJ2-1): SQTIHQWPATLVQPVGSPLSLECTVEGTSNPNLYWYRQAAGRGLQLLFYSVGIGQISSEVPQNLSASRPQDRQFILSSKKLLLSDSGFYLCAWATGSSYNEQFFGPGTRLTVL.

This clone was seen a handful of times. This sequence joins TRBV19 and TRBJ2-1, with 10 nucleotides matching TRBD2. Looked up from germline, CDR1 is LNHDA and CDR2 is SQIVND (reference sequence). CDR3 length equals 18 residues. With 11 bases clipped from V and 0 bases from J, the junction kept 16 bases outside the gene matches. The DNA of the CDR3 is TGTGCCTCCACGCGCCGGCTAGCGGGAGCGAGCTCCTACAATGAGCAGTTCTTC. Protein sequence: CASTRRLAGASSYNEQFF.

The gene calls are TRBV4-1 and TRBJ1-5; a weak D match, TRBD1 (5 bases). This CDR3 is built from 16 residues. Germline-derived CDR1 and CDR2 are MGHRA and YSYEKL. The V and J ends lost 1 base and 5 bases respectively, with 15 bases between them. Here the CDR3 reads CASSQGVGQSHQPQHF. The CDR3 DNA reads TGCGCCAGCAGCCAAGGGGTGGGGCAGAGCCATCAGCCCCAGCATTTT.

This chain links TRBV7-6 with TRBJ2-5, with 10 bases matching TRBD2. Trimming at V came to 0 bases and at J to 7 bases, leaving 5 bases not matched to a gene. The V gene's germline CDR1 is SGHVS and CDR2 FNYEAQ. The CDR3 totals 15 residues. CDR3 residues: CASSLAAGGYGTQYF. As DNA, the CDR3 is TGTGCCAGCAGCTTAGCAGCGGGAGGGTACGGGACCCAGTACTTC.

As DNA, the CDR3 is TGTGCCAGCAGCCGCCCCCAACAGGGGGGTGGGGAGACCCAGTACTTC. It codes for CASSRPQQGGGETQYF. The chain combines TRBV7-9 with TRBJ2-5, with TRBD1 matching 8 bases. The germline CDR1 and CDR2 sequences are SEHNR and FQNEAQ (reference sequence). V dropped 5 bases and J dropped 5; count of bases not matched to a gene: 13. This CDR3 comprises 16 residues.

This chain joins TRBV11-2 and TRBJ2-7, with 7 positions matching TRBD1. The CDR3 consists of 15 residues. From germline, CDR1 is SGHAT and CDR2 FQNNGV. The V gene end was trimmed by 5 bases and the J gene end by 4 bases; junction bases not matched to a gene: 11. This chain's CDR3 is CASSTQPGQRYEQYF. CDR3 coding DNA: TGTGCCAGCAGCACGCAACCGGGACAGCGATACGAGCAGTACTTC.

The chain recombines TRBV28 with TRBJ1-2; tentatively, D is TRBD1 (6 bases). There are 14 residues in the CDR3. CDR1 MDHEN and CDR2 SYDVKM come from the germline V gene. V was pared by 8 bases and J by 4 bases, with 17 bases between. In nucleotides, the CDR3 is TGTGCCAGCCGAGCCCTGGACAGCGTCTATGGCTACACCTTC. Protein sequence: CASRALDSVYGYTF.

The gene calls are TRBV3-1 (or the pseudogene TRBV3-2) and TRBJ2-1; D is possibly TRBD2 (6 bases). The ends were cut back, 5 bases at V and 12 bases at J, with 14 bases in the middle. The CDR3 covers 12 residues. Germline V gene data show CDR1 as LGHDT and CDR2 as YNNKEL (reference sequence). CDR3 DNA sequence: TGTGCCAGCAGCATCCAGCGGACTACGCAGTTCTTC. Translated, it gives CASSIQRTTQFF.

This sequence joins TRBV4-2 and TRBJ2-3; 8 nucleotides match TRBD2. In germline, CDR1 is LGHNA, CDR2 YNFKEQ. The CDR3 has 16 residues. V was clipped by 0 bases and J by 12 bases; unmatched bases: 14. CDR3 bases: TGTGCCAGCAGCCAAGAGTCAAGCGGGAGTACGTTTTCTCAGTATTTT. It encodes CASSQESSGSTFSQYF.

This clone occurred once. The chain carries TRBV30 and TRBJ2-1, with 13 bases that match TRBD2. With 1 base clipped from V and 7 bases from J, the junction kept 7 bases outside the gene matches. CDR3 length: 16 residues. Germline V gene data show CDR1 as GTSNPN and CDR2 as SVGIG (reference sequence). CDR3 nucleotide sequence: TGTGCCTGGAGTGGACTAGCGGGAGGACATCGGAATGAGCAGTTCTTC. It is translated as CAWSGLAGGHRNEQFF.

The rearrangement joins TRBV19 to TRBJ2-7, with D possibly matching TRBD1 (6 bases). The germline gives CDR1 LNHDA, CDR2 SQIVND (reference sequence). The CDR3 contains 13 residues. V dropped 9 bases and J dropped 3 bases, with 15 bases sitting between them. DNA for the CDR3: TGTGCCAGCTCGACAGGATTCCACTACGAGCAGTACTTC. Protein sequence: CASSTGFHYEQYF.

This sequence joins TRBV6-6 and TRBJ1-1, with no clear D. V was pared by 2 bases and J by 3 bases, with 10 bases between. This CDR3 comprises 14 residues. Germline CDR1 is MNHNY and CDR2 is SVGAGI (reference sequence). DNA of the CDR3: TGTGCCAGCAGTTACCGGGTGACGGACACTGAAGCTTTCTTT. Its protein product is CASSYRVTDTEAFF.

This rearrangement joins TRBV10-3 to TRBJ2-5, with 9 bases lining up with TRBD1. After removal of 4 bases from V and 7 bases from J, the junction contained 1 base not matched to a gene. Germline V gene sequence: CDR1 ENHRY, CDR2 SYGVKD. The CDR3 is made up of 12 amino acids. CDR3 DNA sequence: TGTGCCATCAGTGGGACAGGGGCGACCCAGTACTTC. This translates into CAISGTGATQYF.

The rearrangement uses TRBV19 and TRBJ1-4, with D possibly being TRBD1 (6 bases). The CDR3 consists of 15 residues. From germline, CDR1 is LNHDA and CDR2 SQIVND (reference sequence). Between the trimmed V and J ends, which lost 8 bases and 0 bases, there was a span of 13 bases. CDR3 nucleotides: TGTGCCAGTCAGGGACAAGCAGCAACTAATGAAAAACTGTTTTTT. It encodes CASQGQAATNEKLFF.

This clone was counted only a few times. The chain has TRBV3-1 (or the pseudogene TRBV3-2) and TRBJ2-7, with TRBD1 identical over 8 bases. With 4 bases clipped from V and 5 bases from J, the junction kept 7 bases outside the gene matches. The germline V gene encodes CDR1 LGHDT and CDR2 YNNKEL (reference sequence). The CDR3 consists of 14 residues. The CDR3 bases are TGTGCCAGCAGCCTTGGACAGGGCGTCCACGAGCAGTACTTC. Translating it yields CASSLGQGVHEQYF.